What follows is one T cell receptor beta chain and its context. This sample was taken from a study of monozygotic twins with inflammatory bowel disease. For each CDR3 protein, TCRdb gives one entry from its re-call of the 5' RACE reads, without DNA. Its table lists 120,000 to 150,000 distinct CDR3 sequences. Germline assignment: CDR1 SGHKS and CDR2 YYEKEE (reference sequence). The CDR3 spans 16 residues. The rearrangement joins TRBV5-5 to TRBJ2-2; TCRdb outputs TRBD2, but without DNA this stays unchecked. Input material: blood. The sequence derives from a human donor with ulcerative colitis or Crohn's disease, or a healthy co-twin of an affected twin (not recorded which). The CDR3 spells CASSLGGGEGTGELFF.